Below are 14 T cell receptor beta chains sequenced from a single sample in a study of T cell responses to AZD1222 COVID-19 vaccine. Clones were sequenced by immunoSEQ multiplex PCR, and TCRdb holds only the in-frame ones, with some missing. The data contain about 97,000 clones, about 88% of them singletons. The sample in question was peripheral blood, obtained on day 0 of AZD1222 vaccination. All receptors come from an adult in good health.

This chain links TRBV28 with TRBJ1-4; weak D call: TRBD1 (6 bases). The CDR3 runs to 14 residues. V lost 7 bases, J lost 4 bases, and 13 bases lay in between. Germline lookup yields CDR1 MDHEN and CDR2 SYDVKM. In nucleotides, the CDR3 is TGTGCCAGCATCCGTACAGGGAATAATGAAAAACTGTTTTTT. This translates into CASIRTGNNEKLFF. The variable domain in full, with the rest retrieved from reference TRBV28 and TRBJ1-4, is DVKVTQSSRYLVKRTGEKVFLECVQDMDHENMFWYRQDPGLGLRLIYFSYDVKMKEKGDIPEGYSVSREKKERFSLILESASTNQTSMYLCASIRTGNNEKLFFGSGTQLSVL.

This clone was seen just once. This chain connects TRBV4-2 to TRBJ2-3; TRBD2 matches at 8 bases. This CDR3 spans 18 amino acids. The V gene's germline CDR1 is LGHNA and CDR2 YNFKEQ. The V and J ends lost 7 bases and 3 bases, in that order; junction bases with no gene match: 18. CDR3 DNA sequence: TGTGCCAGCACCCCCCGGTTAGGAGCGGGGGACCTGACAGATACGCAGTATTTT. Translating it yields CASTPRLGAGDLTDTQYF.

The genes are TRBV2 and TRBJ1-1; 8 positions match TRBD1. This CDR3 has 15 residues. J was trimmed by 5 bases and V by 4 bases; bases with no gene match: 9. Looked up from germline, CDR1 is SNHLY and CDR2 is FYNNEI. DNA for the CDR3: TGTGCCAGCAGTGGCAGGGGGCAGGGAGGTACTGAAGCTTTCTTT. Its protein product is CASSGRGQGGTEAFF.

The CDR3 nucleotides are TGTGCCAGCAGTGAATTGGCAGGGGTGAACAATGAGCAGTTCTTC. Translating gives CASSELAGVNNEQFF. The chain uses TRBV25-1 and TRBJ2-1, with D perhaps matching TRBD1 (6 bases). Per germline, CDR1 MGHDK and CDR2 SYGVNS. The CDR3 spans 15 residues. V lost 1 base and J 5 bases, leaving 12 bases between the germline ends. The whole variable domain, filled in from reference TRBV25-1 and TRBJ2-1, reads EADIYQTPRYLVIGTGKKITLECSQTMGHDKMYWYQQDPGMELHLIHYSYGVNSTEKGDLSSESTVSRIRTEHFPLTLESARPSHTSQYLCASSELAGVNNEQFFGPGTRLTVL.

The chain employs TRBV4-1 and TRBJ1-4, with a weak D call TRBD1 (6 bases). The germline gives CDR1 MGHRA, CDR2 YSYEKL. V was trimmed by 2 bases and J by 4 bases, leaving 20 bases between them. This CDR3 has 18 amino acids. The CDR3 here is CASSQRWQGTDGNEKLFF. The CDR3 nucleotides read TGCGCCAGCAGCCAACGGTGGCAGGGGACTGATGGTAATGAAAAACTGTTTTTT.

V and J are TRBV4-3 and TRBJ2-7, with 8 bases matching TRBD2. The germline V gene encodes CDR1 LGHNA and CDR2 YSLEER. The CDR3 is 17 amino acids. V lost 0 bases and J lost 0; bases outside the gene matches: 7. CDR3 loop: CASSQDPGGTNSYEQYF. In nucleotides, the CDR3 is TGCGCCAGCAGCCAAGATCCGGGGGGGACGAACTCCTACGAGCAGTACTTC.

The chain is built from TRBV7-2 and TRBJ1-1; D gene uncertain. With 0 bases removed from V and 6 bases from J, the gap between germline ends came to 8 bases. There are 13 residues in the CDR3. Looked up from germline, CDR1 is SGHTA and CDR2 is FQGNSA. CDR3 protein: CASSLALKAEAFF. The CDR3 nucleotides read TGTGCCAGCAGCTTAGCGCTGAAGGCTGAAGCTTTCTTT.

The genes are TRBV19 and TRBJ1-1, with D possibly being TRBD1 (5 bases). Trimming pared 1 base from V and 1 base from J, leaving 10 bases between. Germline V lookup: CDR1 LNHDA, CDR2 SQIVND (reference sequence). The CDR3 covers 15 residues. CDR3 in DNA: TGTGCCAGTAGTATAGGGGGGAGGGGGAACACTGAAGCTTTCTTT. Translating it yields CASSIGGRGNTEAFF.

The chain has TRBV4-3 and TRBJ2-2, with 8 bases lining up with TRBD1. J lost 7 bases, V lost 1 base, and 8 bases had no gene match. Germline lookup yields CDR1 LGHNA and CDR2 YSLEER. The CDR3 consists of 16 residues. The CDR3 reads CASSQAMGQENGELFF. The CDR3 nucleotides read TGCGCCAGCAGCCAAGCGATGGGACAGGAAAACGGGGAGCTGTTTTTT.

For the CDR3, the DNA is TGTGCCAGCAGCCTGGACAGGGGTGGAGGTTCACCCCTCCACTTT. It codes for CASSLDRGGGSPLHF. The chain combines TRBV28 with TRBJ1-6, with 9 positions matching TRBD1. The CDR3 contains 15 residues. In germline, CDR1 is MDHEN, CDR2 SYDVKM. The junction had 9 bases not matched to a gene; V was cut back by 6 bases and J by 9 bases.

This clone was counted a single time. V usage is TRBV5-1 and J usage is TRBJ1-2; 7 nucleotides align to TRBD1. CDR1 and CDR2 from the germline V gene are SGHRS and YFSETQ. The V gene end was trimmed by 2 bases and the J gene end by 1 base; junction bases not matched to a gene: 5. The CDR3 has 15 amino acids. The chain's CDR3 is CASSLNTGDNYGYTF. As DNA, the CDR3 is TGCGCCAGCAGCTTAAACACAGGGGATAACTATGGCTACACCTTC.

The chain links TRBV9 to TRBJ2-3; TRBD2 is a possible D gene (6 bases). Looked up from germline, CDR1 is SGDLS and CDR2 is YYNGEE. The ends were cut back, 5 bases at V and 2 bases at J, with 15 bases in the middle. This CDR3 has 15 residues. CDR3 in DNA: TGTGCCAGCAGTTCGGGACTCTCCTACACAGATACGCAGTATTTT. Translating it yields CASSSGLSYTDTQYF.

The CDR3 coding sequence is TGCAGCGTGACAGGGGGGGGGATGAACACTGAAGCTTTCTTT. The encoded protein is CSVTGGGMNTEAFF. The rearrangement links TRBV29-1 to TRBJ1-1; 9 nucleotides match TRBD1. This CDR3 contains 14 residues. Germline V gives CDR1 SQVTM, CDR2 ANQGSEA. V gave up 6 bases and J gave up 0 bases; unmatched junction bases: 5.

This clone was seen once. This chain uses TRBV6-1 with TRBJ2-7; D is perhaps TRBD2 (6 bases). There are 14 residues in the CDR3. With 1 base removed from V and 5 bases from J, the gap between germline ends came to 12 bases. From germline, CDR1 is MNHNS and CDR2 SASEGT. The CDR3 is CASSEGTRRDEQYF. The CDR3 DNA sequence: TGTGCCAGCAGTGAAGGGACAAGGAGGGACGAGCAGTACTTC.